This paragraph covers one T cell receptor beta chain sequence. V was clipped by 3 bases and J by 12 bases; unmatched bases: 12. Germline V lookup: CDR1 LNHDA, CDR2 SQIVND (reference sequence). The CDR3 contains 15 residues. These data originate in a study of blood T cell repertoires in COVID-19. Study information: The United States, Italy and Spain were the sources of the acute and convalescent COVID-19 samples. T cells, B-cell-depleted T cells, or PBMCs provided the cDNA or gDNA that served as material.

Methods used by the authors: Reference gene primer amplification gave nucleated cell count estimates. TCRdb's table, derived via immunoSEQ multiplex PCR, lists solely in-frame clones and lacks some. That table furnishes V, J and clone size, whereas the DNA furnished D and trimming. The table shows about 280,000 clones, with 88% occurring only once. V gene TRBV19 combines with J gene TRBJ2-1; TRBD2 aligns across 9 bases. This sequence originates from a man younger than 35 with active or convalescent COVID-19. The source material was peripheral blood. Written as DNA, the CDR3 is TGTGCCAGTAGTATTCTGGCGGGGGGGCAGGTGGGGCAGTTCTTC. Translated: CASSILAGGQVGQFF.